The entry that follows covers one T cell receptor (beta chain) sequence. Its antigen remains unidentified. These data are taken from a study of cytomegalovirus exposure and HLA in healthy donors. The study's findings and limits: In a later analysis, across HLA loci, associated TCR counts were highest for DRB1, lowest for HLA-C.

PCR amplification relied on 60 Vbeta primers (plus 13 Jbeta primers). Produced via immunoSEQ multiplex PCR; TCRdb's table is partial and in-frame only. The profile shows approximately 79,000 clones, roughly 70% of them singletons. Germline V CDR1 and CDR2: SGHTA, FQGNSA. CDR3 length equals 19 residues. V was pared by 3 bases and J by 5 bases, with 16 bases of the junction left unmatched. Material: PBMCs. This TCR came from a middle-aged man in good health and CMV-seropositive. The chain couples TRBV7-2 to TRBJ2-2; the match to TRBD2 covers 9 bases. Written as DNA, the CDR3 is TGTGCCAGCAGCTTGAACGTCGCGGGGGGGCCTTTTTCGACCGGGGAGCTGTTTTTT. Its protein product is CASSLNVAGGPFSTGELFF.